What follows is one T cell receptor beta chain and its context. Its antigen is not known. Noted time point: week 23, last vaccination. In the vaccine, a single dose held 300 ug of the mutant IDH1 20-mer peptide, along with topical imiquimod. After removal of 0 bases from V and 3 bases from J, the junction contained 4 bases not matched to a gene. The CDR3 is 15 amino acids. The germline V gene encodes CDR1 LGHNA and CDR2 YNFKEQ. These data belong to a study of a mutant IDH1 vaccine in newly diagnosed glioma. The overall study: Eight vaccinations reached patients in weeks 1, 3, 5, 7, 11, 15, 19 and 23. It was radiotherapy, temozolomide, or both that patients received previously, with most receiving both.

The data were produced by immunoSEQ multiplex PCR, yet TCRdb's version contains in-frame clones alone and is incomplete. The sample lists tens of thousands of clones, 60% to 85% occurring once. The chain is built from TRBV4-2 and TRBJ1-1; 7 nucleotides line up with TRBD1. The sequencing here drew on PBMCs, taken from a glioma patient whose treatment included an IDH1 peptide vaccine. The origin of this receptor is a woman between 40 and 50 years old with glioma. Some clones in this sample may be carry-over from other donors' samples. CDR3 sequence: CASSQDRGEDTEAFF. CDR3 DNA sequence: TGTGCCAGCAGCCAAGACAGGGGGGAGGACACTGAAGCTTTCTTT.